Each of the 8 T cell receptor beta chains below was sequenced from the same sample in a study of blood T cell repertoires in COVID-19. Repertoires were generated with immunoSEQ multiplex PCR, while TCRdb's copy carries only in-frame clones and drops some. The table records over 90,000 clones, about 83% of them present only once. What was sequenced was peripheral blood. The receptors originated from a man aged 40-49 years with active or convalescent COVID-19.

This rearrangement joins TRBV24-1 to TRBJ2-1, with D possibly matching TRBD1 (6 bases). The CDR3 contains 15 residues. In germline, CDR1 is KGHDR, CDR2 SFDVKD. V lost 6 bases to trimming and J lost 4 bases, with 15 bases between them. This chain's CDR3 is CATSNRDTSYNEQFF. In DNA, the CDR3 is TGTGCCACCAGTAACCGGGACACTTCGTACAATGAGCAGTTCTTC.

The chain employs TRBV18 and TRBJ2-5; the D gene is possibly TRBD2 (5 bases). CDR1 is KGHSH and CDR2 is LQKENI in the germline V gene. Trimming removed 6 bases at V and 5 bases at J, with 13 bases between. The CDR3 spans 13 residues. CDR3 in DNA: TGTGCCAGCTCGCCGGGGATGAGGGAGACCCAGTACTTC. Translated: CASSPGMRETQYF.

This chain uses TRBV28 with TRBJ2-7; 9 bases match TRBD1. CDR1 is MDHEN, CDR2 SYDVKM, per germline. V gave up 10 bases and J gave up 7 bases; unmatched junction bases: 11. The CDR3 contains 13 residues. This CDR3 reads CATRGQGVGEQYF. CDR3 nucleotide sequence: TGTGCCACCAGGGGACAGGGAGTAGGGGAGCAGTACTTC.

A remark on this clone: Relative to the germline gene, one junction end is altered; a read error may explain this. The chain employs TRBV6-6 and TRBJ1-5; D possibly corresponds to TRBD1 (5 bases). The V gene's germline CDR1 is MNHNY and CDR2 SVGAGI (reference sequence). The CDR3 contains 11 residues. CDR3 in amino acids: CASSYSGDRYF. The CDR3 region has the DNA TGTGCCAGCAGTTATTCGGGGGATAGATATTTT.

V and J are TRBV20-1 and TRBJ2-1; TRBD2 is a possible D gene (7 bases). Trimming cost V 4 bases and J 9 bases, with 10 bases left between them. In germline, CDR1 is DFQATT, CDR2 SNEGSKA (reference sequence). This CDR3 is 11 amino acids long. The CDR3: CSAMGGGEQFF. The CDR3 nucleotides are TGCAGTGCTATGGGAGGGGGTGAGCAGTTCTTC.

The chain has TRBV5-1 and TRBJ2-3; 9 bases are a match to TRBD2. Germline trimming cut 4 bases from V and 1 base from J; bases unmatched to any gene: 1. The CDR3 is 14 residues long. CDR1 SGHRS and CDR2 YFSETQ come from the germline V gene. The CDR3 loop reads CASSRTSGTDTQYF. CDR3 in DNA: TGCGCCAGCAGCCGGACTAGCGGCACAGATACGCAGTATTTT. The full variable domain, with the rest looked up from reference TRBV5-1 and TRBJ2-3, is KAGVTQTPRYLIKTRGQQVTLSCSPISGHRSVSWYQQTPGQGLQFLFEYFSETQRNKGNFPGRFSGRQFSNSRSEMNVSTLELGDSALYLCASSRTSGTDTQYFGPGTRLTVL.

The chain uses TRBV19 and TRBJ2-1, with 7 bases that match TRBD1. CDR1 and CDR2 from the germline V gene are LNHDA and SQIVND (reference sequence). CDR3 length: 17 residues. With V trimmed by 4 bases and J by 0 bases, 9 bases remained unmatched. The CDR3 DNA sequence: TGTGCCAGTAGTACGATGGACAGGCGAGGCTCCTACAATGAGCAGTTCTTC. It translates to CASSTMDRRGSYNEQFF.

DNA for the CDR3: TGTGCCAGCAGTTACTCTGGGGTGGAGGGGAAACTGTTTTTT. Translating it yields CASSYSGVEGKLFF. This chain uses TRBV6-5 with TRBJ1-4, with D perhaps TRBD1 (5 bases). The germline V gene encodes CDR1 MNHEY and CDR2 SVGAGI. The CDR3 has 14 amino acids. Trimming cost V 0 bases and J 11 bases, with 13 bases left between them.